These 31 T cell receptor beta chains share one sample of origin, sequenced in a study of T-cell memory formation after mild COVID-19. TCRdb re-analysed the 5' RACE reads in MiXCR, keeping a single row per CDR3 protein. The sample carries hundreds of thousands of distinct CDR3 sequences, about 20% recorded once. The specimen was PBMCs or a T cell subset sorted from them (not recorded which). These receptors were obtained from a man aged 18-30 years who had mild COVID-19 (a few samples of this study predate the infection). Cell type and time point are not known.

The V gene is TRBV18, the J gene TRBJ1-3; weak D call: TRBD1 (6 bases). The CDR3 runs 16 residues. V lost 2 bases to trimming and J lost 0 bases, with 11 bases between them. CDR1 is KGHSH and CDR2 is LQKENI in the germline V gene. CDR3 coding DNA: TGTGCCAGCTCACCAGTGGACAGTAGCTCTGGAAACACCATATATTTT. The encoded protein is CASSPVDSSSGNTIYF. The complete variable domain, with remaining parts taken from reference TRBV18 and TRBJ1-3, reads NAGVMQNPRHLVRRRGQEARLRCSPMKGHSHVYWYRQLPEEGLKFMVYLQKENIIDESGMPKERFSAEFPKEGPSILRIQQVVRGDSAAYFCASSPVDSSSGNTIYFGEGSWLTVV.

The chain employs TRBV28 and TRBJ2-7; the match to TRBD1 covers 9 bases. The germline gives CDR1 MDHEN, CDR2 SYDVKM. The CDR3 loop spans 15 amino acids. The V and J ends lost 5 bases and 0 bases, in that order; junction bases with no gene match: 5. This CDR3 is CASSPGGQGSYEQYV. CDR3 sequence (DNA): TGTGCCAGCAGTCCCGGGGGACAGGGCTCCTACGAGCAGTACGTC.

In this sample, this clonotype turned up once. The V and J genes are TRBV30 and TRBJ2-7; the D gene is possibly TRBD2 (5 bases). The V end was cut by 3 bases, the J end by 6 bases, with 9 bases between. CDR3 length: 11 residues. Germline-derived CDR1 and CDR2 are GTSNPN and SVGIG (reference sequence). The CDR3 region is CAWSRGFEQYF. CDR3 in DNA: TGTGCCTGGAGCCGGGGTTTCGAGCAGTACTTC.

This clonotype was counted ten times or more. The chain carries TRBV20-1 and TRBJ2-5; a possible D gene is TRBD2 (5 bases). In germline, CDR1 is DFQATT, CDR2 SNEGSKA (reference sequence). Trimming removed 2 bases at V and 7 bases at J, with 20 bases between. The CDR3 has 15 residues. DNA for the CDR3: TGCAGTGCTAGATCTCCTAGCTCTCGATCTGGGACCCAGTACTTC. Its protein is CSARSPSSRSGTQYF.

The chain is built from TRBV12-3 or TRBV12-4 and TRBJ2-1; 9 bases agree with TRBD1. The CDR3 length is 14 residues. After removal of 5 bases from V and 4 bases from J, the junction contained 3 bases not matched to a gene. The CDR3 here is CASSADRGYNEQFF. As DNA, the CDR3 is TGTGCCAGCAGTGCAGACAGGGGGTACAATGAGCAGTTCTTC.

The rearrangement links TRBV7-3 to TRBJ2-2; TRBD1 agrees at 8 bases. This CDR3 spans 15 amino acids. Unmatched junction bases numbered 8, after V lost 5 bases and J lost 6 bases. Germline V gives CDR1 SGHTA, CDR2 FQGTGA. The CDR3 loop is CASSTAGTGPGELFF. CDR3 bases: TGTGCCAGCAGCACAGCCGGGACAGGCCCCGGGGAGCTGTTTTTT.

The chain recombines TRBV5-4 with TRBJ1-1; the D is unclear. This CDR3 region has 13 residues. The V gene lost 5 bases and the J gene lost 7 bases, with 15 bases spanning the gap. CDR1 and CDR2 (germline): SGHNT, YYREEE (reference sequence). CDR3 amino acids: CASRPRPANEAFF. Written as DNA, the CDR3 is TGTGCCAGCAGACCCCGCCCGGCTAATGAAGCTTTCTTT.

A few counts support this clonotype. The rearrangement joins TRBV5-6 to TRBJ1-2, with 7 bases that match TRBD1. This CDR3 is built from 15 residues. V lost 4 bases, J lost 1 base, and 7 bases stayed unmatched. Looked up from germline, CDR1 is SGHDT and CDR2 is YYEEEE. This chain's CDR3 is CASSGYRGFNYGYTF. The CDR3 DNA is TGTGCCAGCAGCGGGTACAGGGGATTTAACTATGGCTACACCTTC.

This clonotype has more than one count but fewer than ten. The chain combines TRBV19 with TRBJ1-5, with 12 bases fitting TRBD1. The V segment lost 5 bases and the J segment 4 bases; nucleotides outside the gene matches: 9. Germline CDR1 and CDR2: LNHDA and SQIVND (reference sequence). The CDR3 sequence is 17 residues long. The CDR3 DNA reads as TGTGCCAGTAGTTATGTGGGGACAGGGGGCCTAAATCAGCCCCAGCATTTT. Translated: CASSYVGTGGLNQPQHF.

This chain uses TRBV5-1 with TRBJ2-1; D unresolved. The germline gives CDR1 SGHRS, CDR2 YFSETQ. The CDR3 is 13 amino acids. Trimming stripped 6 bases from V and 1 base from J, with 8 bases between. The CDR3 DNA follows: TGCGCCAGCACCCGTGGGTCCTACAATGAGCAGTTCTTC. Its protein is CASTRGSYNEQFF.

This clonotype has more than one count but fewer than ten. This rearrangement joins TRBV24-1 to TRBJ2-3, with D possibly TRBD2 on 6 matching bases. CDR1 is KGHDR, CDR2 SFDVKD, per germline. The CDR3 sequence is 16 residues long. Deletions cut 4 bases from V and 3 bases from J, with 16 bases between. The CDR3 is CATSDPDGGATDTQYF. The CDR3 DNA is TGTGCCACCAGTGACCCGGACGGCGGGGCGACAGATACGCAGTATTTT.

The rearrangement joins TRBV12-3 or TRBV12-4 to TRBJ2-1; 9 bases are shared with TRBD1. This CDR3 is 14 amino acids long. J lost 10 bases, V lost 1 base, and 5 bases had no gene match. The CDR3 DNA is TGTGCCAGCAGTTTAGAAGGGACAGGGAACGAGCAGTTCTTC. This gives the protein CASSLEGTGNEQFF.

This clonotype came up a few times. V gene TRBV6-6 combines with J gene TRBJ2-7; possibly TRBD1 or TRBD2 for D (5 bases each). The CDR3 loop spans 14 amino acids. The germline gives CDR1 MNHNY, CDR2 SVGAGI (reference sequence). The V gene lost 4 bases and the J gene lost 8 bases, with 18 bases spanning the gap. The CDR3: CASSSPGTLSQQYV. DNA of the CDR3: TGTGCCAGCAGTTCCCCCGGGACCCTCTCACAGCAGTACGTC.

This clonotype was seen more than once but under ten times. The chain combines TRBV11-2 with TRBJ2-3; 7 nucleotides align to TRBD1. The CDR3 has 13 amino acids. CDR1 and CDR2 from the germline V gene are SGHAT and FQNNGV. V shed 5 bases, J shed 6 bases, and the junction held 5 bases outside the gene matches. The CDR3 is CASSPTRGDTQYF. CDR3 sequence (DNA): TGTGCCAGCAGCCCCACCAGGGGGGATACGCAGTATTTT.

This clonotype was seen a handful of times. J is TRBJ1-5 and V is TRBV2; D remains unclear. The CDR3 runs 15 residues. Trimming took 4 bases from V and 3 from J, leaving 13 bases between them. Per the germline V gene, CDR1 is SNHLY and CDR2 is FYNNEI. The CDR3 nucleotides read TGTGCCAGCAGTGCTCATCGGGGAAACAATCAGCCCCAGCATTTT. It specifies CASSAHRGNNQPQHF. Full variable domain (missing parts from reference TRBV2 and TRBJ1-5): EPEVTQTPSHQVTQMGQEVILRCVPISNHLYFYWYRQILGQKVEFLVSFYNNEISEKSEIFDDQFSVERPDGSNFTLKIRSTKLEDSAMYFCASSAHRGNNQPQHFGDGTRLSIL.

In its sample, this clonotype was seen a few times. DNA of the CDR3: TGTGCCAGCGCTCGGGGAACAGAGACCCAGTACTTC. This encodes CASARGTETQYF. V is TRBV6-1 and J is TRBJ2-5; a weak D match, TRBD2 (5 bases). V lost 8 bases and J 4 bases, leaving 11 bases between the germline ends. The germline gives CDR1 MNHNS, CDR2 SASEGT. The CDR3 is 12 amino acids.

J is TRBJ2-7 and V is TRBV5-1; 10 bases line up with TRBD1. Germline V CDR1 and CDR2: SGHRS, YFSETQ. This CDR3 has 16 residues. V lost 0 bases and J lost 2; bases outside the gene matches: 5. The DNA of the CDR3 is TGCGCCAGCAGCTTGGCCGCCGGGACAGGGGCCTACGAGCAGTACTTC. It translates to CASSLAAGTGAYEQYF.

CDR3 sequence reads: CASSPPDRYEQYV. The CDR3 DNA is TGTGCCAGCAGTCCACCCGACCGCTACGAGCAGTACGTC. This rearrangement joins TRBV2 to TRBJ2-7; D unclear. Trimming stripped 5 bases from V and 3 bases from J, with 11 bases between. Germline V gene lookup returns CDR1 SNHLY and CDR2 FYNNEI. CDR3 length: 13 amino acids.

With respect to this clonotype: This may be a read error, as it is one base from a much larger clone. The chain recombines TRBV2 with TRBJ1-5; 9 bases match TRBD1. This CDR3 is built from 15 residues. From germline, CDR1 is SNHLY and CDR2 FYNNEI. CDR3 sequence (DNA): TGTGCCAGCAGTGACGGGACAGGGTTCAGTCAGCCCCAGAATTTT. It translates to CASSDGTGFSQPQNF.

J is TRBJ1-2 and V is TRBV29-1; no clear D gene. V shed 3 bases and J shed 0 bases, with 11 bases lying between them. The CDR3 has 14 amino acids. The germline CDR1 and CDR2 sequences are SQVTM and ANQGSEA. The CDR3 nucleotides read TGCAGCGTTGAGTTGAGGAGCCCTAACTATGGCTACACCTTC. Protein sequence: CSVELRSPNYGYTF.

The chain links TRBV7-8 to TRBJ2-7; 10 nucleotides align to TRBD2. The V gene's germline CDR1 is SGHVS and CDR2 FQNEAQ. V lost 5 bases to trimming and J lost 3 bases; unmatched junction nucleotides: 10. This CDR3 spans 16 amino acids. This CDR3 reads CASSPGVSSGGYEQYV. Written as DNA, the CDR3 is TGTGCCAGCAGCCCCGGGGTGTCTAGCGGGGGCTACGAGCAGTACGTC.

The rearrangement uses TRBV27 and TRBJ1-1; 7 bases are shared with TRBD1. There are 12 residues in the CDR3. The V segment lost 10 bases and the J segment 5 bases; nucleotides outside the gene matches: 7. Germline V CDR1 and CDR2: MNHEY, SMNVEV (reference sequence). The CDR3 DNA sequence: TGTGCCACCAAAGCAGGGGGAACTGAAGCTTTCTTT. Amino acid sequence: CATKAGGTEAFF.

The gene calls are TRBV20-1 and TRBJ2-3, with D possibly TRBD2 on 6 matching bases. CDR1 is DFQATT and CDR2 is SNEGSKA in the germline V gene (reference sequence). Trimming took off 0 bases at V and 1 base at J, with 8 bases between the two ends. The CDR3 extends over 14 amino acids. This chain's CDR3 is CSARDPSGTDTQYF. CDR3 bases: TGCAGTGCTAGAGATCCTAGCGGCACAGATACGCAGTATTTT.

This clonotype was found a few times. The chain carries TRBV24-1 and TRBJ2-2; D not certain. The ends were cut back, 7 bases at V and 0 bases at J, with 11 bases in the middle. Germline CDR1 and CDR2: KGHDR and SFDVKD. CDR3 size: 15 residues. CDR3 region: CATSLDGPNTGELFF. The CDR3 DNA reads TGTGCCACCAGCTTGGACGGCCCGAACACCGGGGAGCTGTTTTTT.

This clonotype was counted between two and nine times. The rearrangement joins TRBV11-2 to TRBJ1-2; 10 bases are a match to TRBD1. The V and J ends lost 5 bases and 7 bases, in that order; junction bases with no gene match: 10. Germline V gene sequence: CDR1 SGHAT, CDR2 FQNNGV. There are 15 residues in the CDR3. The CDR3 here is CASSIGQGVPGGYTF. The CDR3 DNA sequence: TGTGCCAGCAGCATCGGACAGGGGGTGCCGGGTGGCTACACCTTC.

V and J are TRBV20-1 and TRBJ1-1; no clear D gene. The CDR3 contains 14 residues. Trimming shortened V by 5 bases and J by 3 bases, and 16 bases separated the two germline ends. Germline CDR1 reads DFQATT; CDR2 reads SNEGSKA (reference sequence). CDR3 sequence reads: CSAGPWETDTEAFF. CDR3 DNA: TGCAGTGCTGGGCCTTGGGAGACCGACACTGAAGCTTTCTTT.

This clonotype was recorded a few times. This sequence joins TRBV3-1 and TRBJ1-2, with 7 bases fitting TRBD1. The germline V gene has CDR1 LGHDT and CDR2 YNNKEL (reference sequence). This CDR3 region has 14 residues. V was pared by 0 bases and J by 8 bases, with 6 bases of the junction left unmatched. CDR3 region: CASSQDSTGRGYTF. DNA of the CDR3: TGTGCCAGCAGCCAAGACTCGACAGGGAGAGGCTACACCTTC.

The sample holds many counts of this clonotype. The CDR3 DNA is TGTGCCAGCAGTTACTCCTCCAGAAACTATGGCTACACCTTC. It codes for CASSYSSRNYGYTF. The rearrangement links TRBV6-5 to TRBJ1-2; the D is unclear. The V end was cut by 0 bases, the J end by 2 bases, with 7 bases between. This CDR3 has 14 residues. CDR1 is MNHEY, CDR2 SVGAGI, per germline.

This rearrangement joins TRBV7-9 to TRBJ2-1; 11 bases align to TRBD2. With 5 bases clipped from V and 10 bases from J, the junction kept 10 bases outside the gene matches. CDR1 is SEHNR, CDR2 FQNEAQ, per germline (reference sequence). The CDR3 extends over 15 amino acids. The CDR3 coding sequence is TGTGCCAGCAGCCCTCCCCCGACTAGCGGGGTGGAGCAGTTCTTC. Its translation: CASSPPPTSGVEQFF.

The chain couples TRBV28 to TRBJ1-5; D is perhaps TRBD1 (5 bases). Trimming stripped 2 bases from V and 6 bases from J, with 14 bases between. CDR3 length: 15 amino acids. In germline, CDR1 is MDHEN, CDR2 SYDVKM. CDR3 sequence: CASSLRGRAGQPQHF. The CDR3 DNA is TGTGCCAGCAGTTTAAGGGGCAGGGCGGGTCAGCCCCAGCATTTT.

This chain connects TRBV5-1 to TRBJ1-6; D perhaps matches TRBD1 (5 bases). The CDR3 totals 15 residues. Per the germline V gene, CDR1 is SGHRS and CDR2 is YFSETQ. Trimming took 1 base from V and 7 from J, leaving 12 bases between them. For the CDR3, the DNA is TGCGCCAGCAGCTTGAGGGGCCTGGGGAATTCACCCCTCCACTTT. This gives the protein CASSLRGLGNSPLHF.